One sample yielded the 18 T cell receptor beta chains listed below, sequenced in a study of CD8 T cells in Susac syndrome. A quantity of about 0.5 to 1 ug RNA underwent reverse transcription using random hexamers. TCRdb used MiXCR to reprocess the immunoSEQ multiplex PCR reads, holding one entry per CDR3 protein. The table includes 150,000 to 200,000 distinct CDR3 sequences, 90% to 95% detected once. The sequenced sample was CD4+ T cells from PBMCs. The source of these receptors is a human donor with multiple sclerosis.

This clonotype was counted a single time. The chain combines TRBV7-2 with TRBJ2-1; D might be TRBD1 or TRBD2, each matching 5 bases. Germline V CDR1 and CDR2: SGHTA, FQGNSA. The CDR3 is 15 residues long. V was cut by 7 bases and J by 7 bases, with 20 bases left in between. This CDR3 is CASTGAFVGANEQFF. The CDR3 DNA follows: TGTGCCAGCACCGGGGCCTTCGTAGGCGCGAATGAGCAGTTCTTC.

This rearrangement joins TRBV9 to TRBJ2-3; 9 bases fit TRBD2. Trimming cost V 0 bases and J 2 bases; bases outside gene matches: 4. Germline CDR1 reads SGDLS; CDR2 reads YYNGEE. The CDR3 runs to 16 residues. The CDR3 loop is CASSVGGGAFTDTQYF. The CDR3 bases are TGTGCCAGCAGCGTAGGCGGGGGGGCATTCACAGATACGCAGTATTTT.

The V and J genes are TRBV7-3 and TRBJ2-5; D is uncertain. The CDR3 covers 14 residues. Trimming removed 5 bases at V and 3 bases at J, with 13 bases between. CDR1 and CDR2 (germline): SGHTA, FQGTGA. The CDR3 DNA reads TGTGCCAGCAGCCACGGCTCCAGAGAAGAGACCCAGTACTTC. It yields the protein CASSHGSREETQYF.

This clonotype is a singleton in its sample. Written as DNA, the CDR3 is TGTGCCTGGAGCCCCGGGACTCGAGCCCCAGATACGCAGTATTTT. Amino acids: CAWSPGTRAPDTQYF. The V call is TRBV30, the J call TRBJ2-3; possibly TRBD2 for D (6 bases). From germline, CDR1 is GTSNPN and CDR2 SVGIG (reference sequence). Trimming removed 3 bases at V and 4 bases at J, with 17 bases between. The CDR3 spans 15 residues.

This chain connects TRBV5-1 to TRBJ2-1; TRBD2 matches 7 bases. The CDR3 loop spans 14 amino acids. J was trimmed by 4 bases and V by 6 bases; bases with no gene match: 7. Germline CDR1 reads SGHRS; CDR2 reads YFSETQ. The CDR3 loop is CASMMGLWYNEQFF. The CDR3 nucleotides are TGCGCCAGCATGATGGGACTATGGTACAATGAGCAGTTCTTC.

The chain combines TRBV19 with TRBJ2-7; 9 nucleotides agree with TRBD2. The CDR3 consists of 15 residues. CDR1 is LNHDA and CDR2 is SQIVND in the germline V gene (reference sequence). V lost 3 bases and J lost 2; bases outside the gene matches: 5. DNA of the CDR3: TGTGCCAGTAGTATTTTAGCGGGAGATACCTACGAGCAGTACTTC. This encodes CASSILAGDTYEQYF. The complete variable domain, with remaining parts taken from reference TRBV19 and TRBJ2-7, reads DGGITQSPKYLFRKEGQNVTLSCEQNLNHDAMYWYRQDPGQGLRLIYYSQIVNDFQKGDIAEGYSVSREKKESFPLTVTSAQKNPTAFYLCASSILAGDTYEQYFGPGTRLTVT.

The rearrangement joins TRBV20-1 to TRBJ2-1, with 8 bases aligning to TRBD2. The V segment lost 4 bases and the J segment 0 bases; nucleotides outside the gene matches: 8. The CDR3 has 16 residues. Germline V gene data show CDR1 as DFQATT and CDR2 as SNEGSKA (reference sequence). The CDR3, as DNA: TGCAGTGCTAAGACGGCGGGGGGCTTCTCCTACAATGAGCAGTTCTTC. Translation gives CSAKTAGGFSYNEQFF.

The chain couples TRBV30 to TRBJ2-1; a weak D match, TRBD2 (5 bases). The CDR3 consists of 11 residues. Germline V gene sequence: CDR1 GTSNPN, CDR2 SVGIG (reference sequence). With 6 bases removed from V and 4 bases from J, the gap between germline ends came to 7 bases. The DNA for the CDR3 is TGTGCCTGTTCGGGGTACAATGAGCAGTTCTTC. This sequence encodes CACSGYNEQFF.

This clonotype was seen just once. The rearrangement joins TRBV20-1 to TRBJ2-1, with 8 bases lining up with TRBD2. CDR1 DFQATT and CDR2 SNEGSKA come from the germline V gene (reference sequence). V lost 5 bases and J lost 5; bases outside the gene matches: 11. This CDR3 contains 15 residues. The chain's CDR3 is CSASGTRGKNNEQFF. The CDR3 bases are TGCAGTGCTTCCGGGACTAGGGGAAAGAACAATGAGCAGTTCTTC.

The chain combines TRBV3-1 with TRBJ1-1, with TRBD1 matching over 7 bases. After removal of 6 bases from V and 4 bases from J, the junction contained 8 bases not matched to a gene. The germline V gene encodes CDR1 LGHDT and CDR2 YNNKEL (reference sequence). The CDR3 loop spans 14 amino acids. CDR3 residues: CASSTGAAGTEAFF. CDR3 DNA sequence: TGTGCCAGCAGTACAGGGGCCGCCGGCACTGAAGCTTTCTTT.

This chain connects TRBV5-6 to TRBJ1-2; D remains ambiguous. The V end was cut by 7 bases, the J end by 3 bases, with 10 bases between. The CDR3 spans 12 residues. Germline V gene data show CDR1 as SGHDT and CDR2 as YYEEEE. This CDR3 is CASSWEYYGYTF. CDR3 nucleotide sequence: TGTGCCAGCTCTTGGGAATACTATGGCTACACCTTC.

This clonotype was recorded once. The J gene is TRBJ2-7, the V gene TRBV18; TRBD2 matches at 8 bases. The V gene's germline CDR1 is KGHSH and CDR2 LQKENI. Trimming at V came to 0 bases and at J to 6 bases, leaving 10 bases not matched to a gene. The CDR3 has 16 amino acids. The CDR3 spells CASSPPEYGGRSEQYF. DNA of the CDR3: TGTGCCAGCTCACCACCGGAGTACGGCGGGAGGTCCGAGCAGTACTTC.

The chain recombines TRBV12-3 or TRBV12-4 with TRBJ2-1; TRBD2 aligns across 8 bases. The V gene end was trimmed by 1 base and the J gene end by 8 bases; junction bases not matched to a gene: 10. The CDR3 is 16 residues long. CDR3: CASSLGIAGSGYEQFF. For the CDR3, the DNA is TGTGCCAGCAGTTTAGGTATAGCGGGGTCCGGCTATGAGCAGTTCTTC.

The chain couples TRBV18 to TRBJ1-2, with TRBD1 as a possible D gene (6 bases). Germline V CDR1 and CDR2: KGHSH, LQKENI. CDR3 length: 15 amino acids. V dropped 2 bases and J dropped 4 bases, with 14 bases sitting between them. CDR3 sequence: CASSPGGGRSYGYTF. CDR3 DNA sequence: TGTGCCAGCTCACCAGGCGGGGGGCGCAGCTATGGCTACACCTTC.

The rearrangement joins TRBV20-1 to TRBJ2-7, with D unclear. Germline V gives CDR1 DFQATT, CDR2 SNEGSKA (reference sequence). V was cut by 0 bases and J by 4 bases, with 7 bases left in between. The CDR3 length is 12 residues. The CDR3 spells CSAREGSYEQYF. As DNA, the CDR3 is TGCAGTGCTAGAGAGGGCTCGTACGAGCAGTACTTC.

The V and J genes are TRBV20-1 and TRBJ1-2; the D gene is possibly TRBD1 (6 bases). Germline V gene lookup returns CDR1 DFQATT and CDR2 SNEGSKA (reference sequence). Deletions cut 5 bases from V and 4 bases from J, with 17 bases between. This CDR3 contains 14 residues. The CDR3 spells CSAPPPGAAYGYTF. The CDR3 nucleotides are TGCAGTGCTCCCCCCCCAGGGGCCGCCTATGGCTACACCTTC.

This chain joins TRBV5-1 and TRBJ2-2, with D tentatively TRBD1 or TRBD2 (5 bases each). The V gene lost 0 bases and the J gene lost 1 base, with 7 bases spanning the gap. This CDR3 is built from 15 residues. Germline-derived CDR1 and CDR2 are SGHRS and YFSETQ. The CDR3 sequence: CASSLVRGNTGELFF. In DNA form, the CDR3 reads TGCGCCAGCAGCTTGGTGAGGGGGAACACCGGGGAGCTGTTTTTT. The entire variable domain, with the rest obtained from reference TRBV5-1 and TRBJ2-2, is as follows: KAGVTQTPRYLIKTRGQQVTLSCSPISGHRSVSWYQQTPGQGLQFLFEYFSETQRNKGNFPGRFSGRQFSNSRSEMNVSTLELGDSALYLCASSLVRGNTGELFFGEGSRLTVL.

The V and J genes are TRBV7-9 and TRBJ1-4; the D gene is possibly TRBD1 (5 bases). Germline values: CDR1 SEHNR, CDR2 FQNEAQ (reference sequence). The CDR3 length is 14 residues. V gave up 5 bases and J gave up 3 bases, with 10 bases separating them. The CDR3 region has the DNA TGTGCCAGCAGCCCAGGGTTGTCTAATGAAAAACTGTTTTTT. This translates into CASSPGLSNEKLFF.